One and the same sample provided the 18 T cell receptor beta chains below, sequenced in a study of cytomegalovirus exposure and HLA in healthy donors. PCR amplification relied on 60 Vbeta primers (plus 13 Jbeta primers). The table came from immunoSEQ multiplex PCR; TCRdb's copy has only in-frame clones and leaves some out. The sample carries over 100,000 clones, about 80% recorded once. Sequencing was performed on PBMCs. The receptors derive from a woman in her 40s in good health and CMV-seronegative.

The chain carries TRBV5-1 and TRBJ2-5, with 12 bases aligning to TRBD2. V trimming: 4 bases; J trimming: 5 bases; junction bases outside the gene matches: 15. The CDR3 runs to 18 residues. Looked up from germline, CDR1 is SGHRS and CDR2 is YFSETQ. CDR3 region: CASSTLPGLAGSIETQYF. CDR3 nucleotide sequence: TGCGCCAGCAGCACGCTTCCGGGACTAGCGGGTTCAATTGAGACCCAGTACTTC.

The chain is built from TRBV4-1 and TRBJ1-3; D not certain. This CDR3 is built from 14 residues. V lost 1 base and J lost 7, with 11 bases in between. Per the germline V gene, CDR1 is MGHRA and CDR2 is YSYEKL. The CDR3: CASSQVHLGNTIYF. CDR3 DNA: TGCGCCAGCAGCCAAGTCCATCTCGGGAACACCATATATTTT.

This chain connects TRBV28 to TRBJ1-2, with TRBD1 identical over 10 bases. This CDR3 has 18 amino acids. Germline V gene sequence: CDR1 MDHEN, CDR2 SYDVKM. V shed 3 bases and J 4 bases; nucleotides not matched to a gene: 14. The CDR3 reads CASSLTGTGAFFSYGYTF. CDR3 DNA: TGTGCCAGCAGTTTGACCGGGACAGGGGCCTTTTTCTCCTATGGCTACACCTTC.

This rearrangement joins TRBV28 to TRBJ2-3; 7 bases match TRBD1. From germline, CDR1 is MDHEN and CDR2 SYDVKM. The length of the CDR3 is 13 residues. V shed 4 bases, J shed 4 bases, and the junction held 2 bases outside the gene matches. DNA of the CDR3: TGTGCCAGCAGTTCAAGGGGGCCAGATACGCAGTATTTT. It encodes CASSSRGPDTQYF.

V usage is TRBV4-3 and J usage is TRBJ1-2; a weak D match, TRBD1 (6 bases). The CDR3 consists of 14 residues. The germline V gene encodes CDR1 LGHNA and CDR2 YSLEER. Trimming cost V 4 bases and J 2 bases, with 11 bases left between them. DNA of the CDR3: TGCGCCAGCAGCCCCTATACAGGGAACTATGGCTACACCTTC. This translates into CASSPYTGNYGYTF.

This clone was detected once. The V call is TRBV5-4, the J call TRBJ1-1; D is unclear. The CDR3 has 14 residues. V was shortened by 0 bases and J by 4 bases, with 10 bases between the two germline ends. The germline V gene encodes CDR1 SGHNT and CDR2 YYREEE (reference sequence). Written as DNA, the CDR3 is TGTGCCAGCAGCTTGGACGCCCTCGGCACTGAAGCTTTCTTT. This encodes CASSLDALGTEAFF.

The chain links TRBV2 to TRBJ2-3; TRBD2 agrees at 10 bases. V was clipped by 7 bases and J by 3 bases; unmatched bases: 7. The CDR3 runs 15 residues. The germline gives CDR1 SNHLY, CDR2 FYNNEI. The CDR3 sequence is CASKELAGVTDTQYF. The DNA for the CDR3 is TGTGCCAGCAAAGAGCTAGCGGGAGTTACAGATACGCAGTATTTT.

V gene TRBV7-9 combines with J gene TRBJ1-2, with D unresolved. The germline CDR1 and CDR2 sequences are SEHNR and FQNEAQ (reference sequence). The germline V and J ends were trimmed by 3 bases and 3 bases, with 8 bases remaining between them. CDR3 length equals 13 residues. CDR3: CASSFMRDYGYTF. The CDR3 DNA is TGTGCCAGCAGCTTTATGAGGGACTATGGCTACACCTTC. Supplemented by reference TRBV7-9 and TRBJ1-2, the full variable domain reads DTGVSQNPRHKITKRGQNVTFRCDPISEHNRLYWYRQTLGQGPEFLTYFQNEAQLEKSRLLSDRFSAERPKGSFSTLEIQRTEQGDSAMYLCASSFMRDYGYTFGSGTRLTVV.

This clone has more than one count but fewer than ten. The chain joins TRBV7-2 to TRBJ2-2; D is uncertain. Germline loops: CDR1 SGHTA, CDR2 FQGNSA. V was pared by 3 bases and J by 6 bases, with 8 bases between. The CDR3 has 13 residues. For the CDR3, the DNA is TGTGCCAGCAGCTTTATAGTTCCCGGGGAGCTGTTTTTT. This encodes CASSFIVPGELFF.

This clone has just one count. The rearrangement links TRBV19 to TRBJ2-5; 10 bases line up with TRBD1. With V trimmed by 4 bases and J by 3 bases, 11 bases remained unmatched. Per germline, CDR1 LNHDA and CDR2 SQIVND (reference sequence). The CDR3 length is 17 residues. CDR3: CASSSQRDRGKKETQYF. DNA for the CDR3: TGTGCCAGTAGTAGCCAAAGGGACAGGGGAAAAAAAGAGACCCAGTACTTC.

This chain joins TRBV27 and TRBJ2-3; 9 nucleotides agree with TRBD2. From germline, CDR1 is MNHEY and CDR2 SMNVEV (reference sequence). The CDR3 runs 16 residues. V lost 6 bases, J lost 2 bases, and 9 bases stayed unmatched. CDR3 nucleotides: TGTGCCAGCAGCAAAAAGACTAGCGGAGACACAGATACGCAGTATTTT. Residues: CASSKKTSGDTDTQYF.

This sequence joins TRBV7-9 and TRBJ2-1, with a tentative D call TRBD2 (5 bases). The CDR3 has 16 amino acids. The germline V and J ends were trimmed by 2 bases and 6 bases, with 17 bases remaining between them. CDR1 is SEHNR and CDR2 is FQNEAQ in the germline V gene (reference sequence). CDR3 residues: CASSLFSGRFSNEQFF. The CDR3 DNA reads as TGTGCCAGCAGCTTATTCTCGGGGAGATTTTCCAATGAGCAGTTCTTC. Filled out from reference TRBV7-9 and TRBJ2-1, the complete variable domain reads DTGVSQNPRHKITKRGQNVTFRCDPISEHNRLYWYRQTLGQGPEFLTYFQNEAQLEKSRLLSDRFSAERPKGSFSTLEIQRTEQGDSAMYLCASSLFSGRFSNEQFFGPGTRLTVL.

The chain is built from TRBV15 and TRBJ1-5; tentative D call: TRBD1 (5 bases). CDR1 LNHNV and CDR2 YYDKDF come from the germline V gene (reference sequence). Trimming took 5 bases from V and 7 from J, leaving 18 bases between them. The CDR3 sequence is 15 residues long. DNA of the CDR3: TGTGCCACCAGCTCCCAAACCGGGGGACGACAGCCCCAGCATTTT. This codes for CATSSQTGGRQPQHF.

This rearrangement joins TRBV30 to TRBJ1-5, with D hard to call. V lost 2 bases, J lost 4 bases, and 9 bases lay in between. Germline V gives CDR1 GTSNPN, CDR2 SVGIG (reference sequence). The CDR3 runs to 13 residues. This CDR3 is CAWSLQPNQPQHF. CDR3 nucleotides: TGTGCCTGGAGTCTACAGCCAAATCAGCCCCAGCATTTT.

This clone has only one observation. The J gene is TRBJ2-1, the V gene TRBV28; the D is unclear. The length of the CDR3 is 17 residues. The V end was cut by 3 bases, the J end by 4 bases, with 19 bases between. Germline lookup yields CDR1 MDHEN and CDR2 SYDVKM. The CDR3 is CASSLAGEITSYNEQFF. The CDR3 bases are TGTGCCAGCAGTTTGGCAGGCGAAATTACGAGTTACAATGAGCAGTTCTTC.

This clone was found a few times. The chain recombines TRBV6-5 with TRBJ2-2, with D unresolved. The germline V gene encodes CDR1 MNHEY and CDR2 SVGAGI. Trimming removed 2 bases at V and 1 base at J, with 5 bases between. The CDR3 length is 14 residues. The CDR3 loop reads CASSYVQNTGELFF. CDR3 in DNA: TGTGCCAGCAGTTACGTCCAGAACACCGGGGAGCTGTTTTTT.

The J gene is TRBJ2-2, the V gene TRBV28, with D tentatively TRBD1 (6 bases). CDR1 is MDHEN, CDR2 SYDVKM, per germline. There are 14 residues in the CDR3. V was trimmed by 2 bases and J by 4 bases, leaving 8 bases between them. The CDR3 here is CASSLNRATGELFF. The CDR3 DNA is TGTGCCAGCAGTTTAAACAGGGCCACCGGGGAGCTGTTTTTT.

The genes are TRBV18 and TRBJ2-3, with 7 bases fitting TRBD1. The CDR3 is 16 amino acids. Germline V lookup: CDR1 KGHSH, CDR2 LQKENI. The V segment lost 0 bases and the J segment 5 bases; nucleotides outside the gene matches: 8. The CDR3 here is CASSPPGRGSIDTQYF. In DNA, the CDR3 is TGTGCCAGCTCACCACCCGGCAGGGGGTCTATAGATACGCAGTATTTT.